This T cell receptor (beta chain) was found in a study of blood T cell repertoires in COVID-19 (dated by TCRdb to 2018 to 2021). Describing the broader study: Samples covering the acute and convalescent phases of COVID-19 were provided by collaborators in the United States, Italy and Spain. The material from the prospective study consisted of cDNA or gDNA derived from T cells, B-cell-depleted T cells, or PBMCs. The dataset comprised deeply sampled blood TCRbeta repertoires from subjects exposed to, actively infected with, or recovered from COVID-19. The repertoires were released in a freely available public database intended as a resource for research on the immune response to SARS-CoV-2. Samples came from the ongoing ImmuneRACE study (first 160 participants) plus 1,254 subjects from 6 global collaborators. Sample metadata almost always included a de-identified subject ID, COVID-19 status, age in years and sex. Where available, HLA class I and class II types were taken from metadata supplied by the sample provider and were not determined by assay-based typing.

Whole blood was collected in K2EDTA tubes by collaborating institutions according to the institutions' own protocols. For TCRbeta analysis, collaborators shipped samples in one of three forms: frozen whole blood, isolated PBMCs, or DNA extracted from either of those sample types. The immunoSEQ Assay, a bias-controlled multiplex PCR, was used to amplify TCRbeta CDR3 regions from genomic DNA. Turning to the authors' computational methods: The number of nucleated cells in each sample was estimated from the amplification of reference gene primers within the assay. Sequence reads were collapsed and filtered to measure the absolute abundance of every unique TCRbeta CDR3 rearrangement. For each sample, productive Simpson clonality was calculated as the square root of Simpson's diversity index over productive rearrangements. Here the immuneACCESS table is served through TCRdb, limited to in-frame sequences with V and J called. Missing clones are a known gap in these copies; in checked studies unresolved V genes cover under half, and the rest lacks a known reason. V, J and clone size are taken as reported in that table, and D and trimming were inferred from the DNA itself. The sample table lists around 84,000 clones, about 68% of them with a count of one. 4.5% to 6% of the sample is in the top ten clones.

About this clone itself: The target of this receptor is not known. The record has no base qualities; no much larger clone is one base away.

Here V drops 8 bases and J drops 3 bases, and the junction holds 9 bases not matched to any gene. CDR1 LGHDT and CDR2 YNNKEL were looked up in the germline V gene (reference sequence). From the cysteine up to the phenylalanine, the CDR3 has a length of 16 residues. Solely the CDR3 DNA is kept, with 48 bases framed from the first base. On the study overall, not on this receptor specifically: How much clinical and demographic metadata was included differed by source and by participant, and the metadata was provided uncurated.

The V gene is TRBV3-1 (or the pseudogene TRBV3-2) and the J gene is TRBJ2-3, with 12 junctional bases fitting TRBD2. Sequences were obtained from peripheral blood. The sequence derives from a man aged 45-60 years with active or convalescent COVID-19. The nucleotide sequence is TGTGCCAGCGGCCGGACTAGCGGGGTGGCGACAGATACGCAGTATTTT. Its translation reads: CASGRTSGVATDTQYF.